This entry concerns a single T cell receptor (beta chain). Germline V gives CDR1 MDHEN, CDR2 SYDVKM. V shed 2 bases and J 3 bases; nucleotides not matched to a gene: 6. CDR3 length equals 16 residues. This sample is part of a study of blood T cell repertoires in COVID-19. Overall study context: The United States, Italy and Spain provided the acute and convalescent COVID-19 samples. PBMCs, B-cell-depleted T cells, or T cells provided the cDNA or gDNA that made up the material.

Original processing methods: Nucleated cell number was recorded as an estimate derived from reference gene primer amplification. Data came from immunoSEQ multiplex PCR; TCRdb stores just in-frame clones and leaves some out. V, J and clone size are those of that table, while D and trimming were read from the DNA. The data contain some 250,000 clones, approximately 87% of them seen just once; the ten biggest clones take up 6.2%. This receptor was obtained from a man aged 55 to 70 with acute or convalescent COVID-19. What was sequenced was peripheral blood. The chain uses TRBV28 and TRBJ2-3; 9 bases fit TRBD1. The CDR3 here is CASSLGGQGRTDTQYF. In DNA form, the CDR3 reads TGTGCCAGCAGTTTAGGAGGACAGGGGAGAACAGATACGCAGTATTTT. Using reference TRBV28 and TRBJ2-3 for the parts outside the CDR3, the full variable domain is DVKVTQSSRYLVKRTGEKVFLECVQDMDHENMFWYRQDPGLGLRLIYFSYDVKMKEKGDIPEGYSVSREKKERFSLILESASTNQTSMYLCASSLGGQGRTDTQYFGPGTRLTVL.